Presented here are 5 T cell receptor beta chains from one specimen sequenced in a study of PD-1 blockade in mismatch repair-deficient tumors. Data came from immunoSEQ multiplex PCR; TCRdb stores just in-frame clones and leaves some out. The sample has some 40,000 clones, approximately 83% seen once. The starting material was PBMCs, obtained around 40 weeks after starting pembrolizumab. Every receptor here comes from an adult with mismatch repair-deficient cancer.

The gene calls are TRBV30 and TRBJ1-6; no clear D gene. This CDR3 contains 14 residues. Germline V gene data show CDR1 as GTSNPN and CDR2 as SVGIG (reference sequence). V lost 3 bases to trimming and J lost 6 bases, with 12 bases between them. The CDR3: CAWSRGSFNSPLHF. The CDR3 nucleotides are TGTGCCTGGAGCCGCGGAAGTTTTAATTCACCCCTCCACTTT.

V gene TRBV18 combines with J gene TRBJ2-1; 9 positions agree with TRBD1. The CDR3 loop spans 16 amino acids. The V gene's germline CDR1 is KGHSH and CDR2 LQKENI. V lost 3 bases and J lost 5; bases outside the gene matches: 8. The DNA for the CDR3 is TGTGCCAGCTCACCCCCAAAGGGGACAGGGAACAATGAGCAGTTCTTC. Its protein product is CASSPPKGTGNNEQFF.

This clone was observed once. This chain joins TRBV7-2 and TRBJ2-1; 14 positions match TRBD2. The CDR3 extends over 19 amino acids. Germline V gene data show CDR1 as SGHTA and CDR2 as FQGNSA. V shed 4 bases and J 5 bases; nucleotides not matched to a gene: 13. The CDR3 reads CASSSRRRLAGGRDNEQFF. The CDR3 DNA follows: TGTGCCAGCAGCTCCAGAAGGAGACTAGCGGGAGGGCGGGACAATGAGCAGTTCTTC.

A single count supports this clone. The rearrangement joins TRBV14 to TRBJ2-3, with D maybe TRBD2 (6 bases). Trimming stripped 0 bases from V and 1 base from J, with 20 bases between. Germline CDR1 is SGHDN and CDR2 is FVKESK. The CDR3 contains 19 residues. The CDR3 DNA is TGTGCCAGCAGCCAAGACAGGGCGGGACCGTTTTCTGGCACAGATACGCAGTATTTT. It codes for CASSQDRAGPFSGTDTQYF. The variable domain in full, with the rest retrieved from reference TRBV14 and TRBJ2-3, is EAGVTQFPSHSVIEKGQTVTLRCDPISGHDNLYWYRRVMGKEIKFLLHFVKESKQDESGMPNNRFLAERTGGTYSTLKVQPAELEDSGVYFCASSQDRAGPFSGTDTQYFGPGTRLTVL.

The sample holds a few counts of this clone. V is TRBV6-1 and J is TRBJ2-7; the match to TRBD2 covers 8 bases. CDR3 length: 13 residues. In germline, CDR1 is MNHNS, CDR2 SASEGT. V was clipped by 11 bases and J by 2 bases; unmatched bases: 8. The CDR3 loop reads CAAGAGAPYEQYF. CDR3 DNA sequence: TGTGCCGCGGGAGCGGGGGCCCCCTACGAGCAGTACTTC.